Included here is one T cell receptor (beta chain) sequence, with context. The target antigen is unknown. This sample stems from a study of cytomegalovirus exposure and HLA in healthy donors. Study as a whole: Most donors, 70% to 85% of 398 genotyped, fell in the Caucasian-associated ancestry cluster. Study-level findings and limits: A later analysis, which compared TCR beta chains of equal frequency, found the HLA-associated ones more clonally expanded.

From germline, CDR1 is MNHNS and CDR2 SASEGT. CDR3 length: 15 residues. V gave up 3 bases and J gave up 7 bases, with 13 bases separating them. With 60 Vbeta and 13 Jbeta primers, the PCR was carried out. Data came from immunoSEQ multiplex PCR; TCRdb stores just in-frame clones and leaves some out. The sample lists about 180,000 clones, over 70% occurring once. The receptor comes from a boy aged 2 to 10 in good health and CMV-seronegative. The chain employs TRBV6-1 and TRBJ1-6; D remains ambiguous. Input material: PBMCs. This CDR3 is CASSEPAGPNSPLHF. The CDR3 DNA reads TGTGCCAGCAGTGAGCCTGCAGGTCCAAATTCACCCCTCCACTTT.